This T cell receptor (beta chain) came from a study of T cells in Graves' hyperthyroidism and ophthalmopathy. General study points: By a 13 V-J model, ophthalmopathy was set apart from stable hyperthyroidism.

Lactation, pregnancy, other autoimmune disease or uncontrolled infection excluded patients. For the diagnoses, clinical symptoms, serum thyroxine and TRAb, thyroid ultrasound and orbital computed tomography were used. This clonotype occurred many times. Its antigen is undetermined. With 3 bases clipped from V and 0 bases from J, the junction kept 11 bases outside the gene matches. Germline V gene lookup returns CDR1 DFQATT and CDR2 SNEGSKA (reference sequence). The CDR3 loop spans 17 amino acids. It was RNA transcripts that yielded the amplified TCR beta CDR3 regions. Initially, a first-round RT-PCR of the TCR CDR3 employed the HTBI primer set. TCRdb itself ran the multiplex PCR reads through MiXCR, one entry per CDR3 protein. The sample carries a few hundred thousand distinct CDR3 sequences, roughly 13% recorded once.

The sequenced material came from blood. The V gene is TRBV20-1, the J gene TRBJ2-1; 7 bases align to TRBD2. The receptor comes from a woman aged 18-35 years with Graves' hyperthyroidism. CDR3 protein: CSASTSEAGNSYNEQFF. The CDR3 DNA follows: TGCAGTGCTAGTACGTCTGAAGCGGGGAACTCCTACAATGAGCAGTTCTTC.